This is a list of T cell receptor beta chains from one sample in a study of shared T cell receptors in the human thymus. Clones were read by immunoSEQ multiplex PCR, and TCRdb kept only the in-frame ones, dropping some. The repertoire holds hundreds of thousands of clones, with approximately 88% as singletons. The data were also submitted as part of a second study, on human thymus T cells.

The specimen sequenced was thymocytes. These receptors all come from a boy younger than two with a congenital heart defect. CDR3s include the opening cysteine and the closing phenylalanine or tryptophan. A D gene is named only where the DNA matches it firmly. Clone size is not always given. Where it is, it says once, few, many or a class for expanded clones.

d_call,j_call,clone_size,v_call,cdr3_aa,cdr3_nt
-,TRBJ2-1,-,TRBV11-3,CASSWGEREQFF,TGTGCCAGCAGCTGGGGGGAAAGGGAGCAGTTCTTC
TRBD1,TRBJ1-5,few,TRBV30,CAWSQGVKPQHF,TGTGCCTGGAGTCAGGGGGTGAAGCCCCAGCATTTT
-,TRBJ2-7,-,TRBV28,CASSRRDAIYEQYF,TGTGCCAGCAGCCGGAGGGACGCCATCTACGAGCAGTACTTC
-,TRBJ1-1,-,TRBV28,CASSPYEGLGTEAFF,TGTGCCAGCAGTCCTTATGAGGGTTTAGGCACTGAAGCTTTCTTT
TRBD2,TRBJ2-5,-,TRBV7-9,CASSPGLAGEETQYF,TGTGCCAGCAGCCCCGGACTAGCGGGCGAAGAGACCCAGTACTTC
TRBD1,TRBJ2-7,once,TRBV5-4,CASSFSGQGAWEQYF,TGTGCCAGCAGCTTCTCAGGACAGGGGGCCTGGGAGCAGTACTTC
TRBD2,TRBJ2-1,-,TRBV10-1,CASTPAGAGDEQFF,TGCGCCAGCACCCCAGCGGGGGCCGGCGATGAGCAGTTCTTC
TRBD1,TRBJ2-7,-,TRBV7-3,CASSPGQGRYEQYF,TGTGCCAGCAGTCCTGGACAGGGGCGTTACGAGCAGTACTTC
TRBD2,TRBJ2-1,-,TRBV5-6,CASSSGGLASSYNEQFF,TGTGCCAGCAGCTCTGGGGGACTAGCCAGCTCCTACAATGAGCAGTTCTTC
-,TRBJ2-1,-,TRBV7-9,CASSLYGAASVNEQFF,TGTGCCAGCAGCCTATATGGAGCGGCCAGCGTCAATGAGCAGTTCTTC